Given below is one T cell receptor beta chain in context. The record originates from a study of CD8+CD57+ T cells in acquired aplastic anemia. Genomic DNA acted as the template from which TCR beta VDJ combination and CDR3 sequence profiling were carried out. Using its own MiXCR run on the reads, TCRdb lists one record per CDR3 protein. The sample includes a few hundred thousand distinct CDR3 sequences, over 60% of them seen just once. Source material: sorted CD4+, CD8+, or CD8+CD57+ T cells (not recorded which) from PBMCs. The sequence was collected from a human donor in good health.

Here the CDR3 DNA reads TGCAGTGCTAGTGTAGCCGGGACAGTAGTCTACGAGCAGTACTTC. Its protein product is CSASVAGTVVYEQYF. J is TRBJ2-7 and V is TRBV20-1; 7 bases fit TRBD1. The CDR3 is 15 residues long. Germline V gene lookup returns CDR1 DFQATT and CDR2 SNEGSKA (reference sequence). V shed 3 bases and J 3 bases; nucleotides not matched to a gene: 11.